One T cell receptor (beta chain) is described in this entry. Its antigen is not known. Germline V gene data show CDR1 as SQVTM and CDR2 as ANQGSEA. There are 14 residues in the CDR3. V was clipped by 3 bases and J by 2 bases, with 13 bases between them. The data are from a study of post-analysis software for immune sequencing data. At the level of the study: Recorded subtypes: relapsing-remitting, secondary progressive, progressive-relapsing; some patients unannotated. Overall study results and limits: Significantly lower normalized Chao1 diversity was seen in multiple sclerosis patients than in controls. Among five TRBV segments more frequent in patients than controls were TRBV5-6, TRBV5-1 and TRBV20-1.

Presence of unique molecular identifiers characterized the TCR beta cDNA libraries. T cells numbering about 0.85 to 10 million yielded roughly 500,000 cDNA molecules. TCRdb re-called the PCR reads with MiXCR, one entry per CDR3 protein. The table has 400,000 to 500,000 distinct CDR3 sequences, approximately 39% seen once. Sequenced: blood. This TCR derives from a girl aged 2-9 years with multiple sclerosis. The chain links TRBV29-1 to TRBJ1-2; tentatively, D is TRBD1 (5 bases). The DNA for the CDR3 is TGCAGCGTTGAGGTCTTGGGACTCAACTATGGCTACACCTTC. Translated, it gives CSVEVLGLNYGYTF.